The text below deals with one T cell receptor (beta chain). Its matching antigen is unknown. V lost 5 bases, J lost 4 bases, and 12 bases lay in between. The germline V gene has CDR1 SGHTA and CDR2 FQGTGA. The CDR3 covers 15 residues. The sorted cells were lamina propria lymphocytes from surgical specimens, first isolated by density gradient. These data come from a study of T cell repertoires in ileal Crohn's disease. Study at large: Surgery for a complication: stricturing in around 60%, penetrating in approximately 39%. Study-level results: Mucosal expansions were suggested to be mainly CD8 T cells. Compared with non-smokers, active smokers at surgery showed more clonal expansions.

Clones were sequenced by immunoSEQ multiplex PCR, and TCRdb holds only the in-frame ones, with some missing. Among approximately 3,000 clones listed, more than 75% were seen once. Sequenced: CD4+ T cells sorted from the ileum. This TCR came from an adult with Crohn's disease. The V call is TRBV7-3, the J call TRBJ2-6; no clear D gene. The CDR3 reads CASSPTAVGANVLTF. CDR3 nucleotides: TGTGCCAGCAGCCCTACTGCGGTGGGGGCCAACGTCCTGACTTTC.